This paragraph reports one TCR beta chain. Antigen: not known. Clones were read by immunoSEQ multiplex PCR, and TCRdb kept only the in-frame ones, dropping some. The table records some 140,000 clones, roughly 90% of them present only once. This sample stems from a study of T cell responses to AZD1222 COVID-19 vaccine. Turning to the study itself: Doses given second, at about 4 or about 12 weeks, were pooled.

CDR1 and CDR2 (germline): MNHEY, SMNVEV (reference sequence). The V segment lost 4 bases and the J segment 2 bases; nucleotides outside the gene matches: 0. The CDR3 has 14 residues. General study results and limits: Females made up more of the donors, who were largely white British, and clonal diversity may have come out too low.

This sequence was found in an adult in good health. The rearrangement uses TRBV27 and TRBJ1-2, with 11 bases that match TRBD1. The material sequenced was peripheral blood, taken on day 0 of AZD1222 vaccination. The CDR3 DNA follows: TGTGCCAGCAGTTGGGACAGGGGGAACTATGGCTACACCTTC. Amino acid sequence: CASSWDRGNYGYTF.